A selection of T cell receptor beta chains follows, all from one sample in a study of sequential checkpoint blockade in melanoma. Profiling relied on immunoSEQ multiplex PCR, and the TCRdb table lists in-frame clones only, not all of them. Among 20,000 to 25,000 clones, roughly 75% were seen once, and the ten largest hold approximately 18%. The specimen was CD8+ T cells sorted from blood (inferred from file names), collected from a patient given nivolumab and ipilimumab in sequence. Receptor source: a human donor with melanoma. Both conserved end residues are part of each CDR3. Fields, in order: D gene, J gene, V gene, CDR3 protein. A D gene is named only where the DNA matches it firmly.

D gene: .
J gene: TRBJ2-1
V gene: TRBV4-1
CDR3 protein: CASSQDGARYNEQFF

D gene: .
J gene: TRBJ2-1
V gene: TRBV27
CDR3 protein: CASSFRYEQFF

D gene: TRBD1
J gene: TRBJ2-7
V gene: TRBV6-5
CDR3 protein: CASSYSGQIGDEQYF

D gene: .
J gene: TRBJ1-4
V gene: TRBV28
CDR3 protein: CASSLYSVGGDEKLFF

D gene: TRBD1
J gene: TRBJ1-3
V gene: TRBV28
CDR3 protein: CASSLWGTGGAGNTIYF

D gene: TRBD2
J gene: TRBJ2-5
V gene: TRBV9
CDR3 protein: CASSGSGVQETQYF

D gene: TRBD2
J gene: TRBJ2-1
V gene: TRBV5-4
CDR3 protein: CASSLAWGGGNEQFF

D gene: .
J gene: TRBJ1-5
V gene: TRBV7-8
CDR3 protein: CASSPWRSPDSNQPQHF

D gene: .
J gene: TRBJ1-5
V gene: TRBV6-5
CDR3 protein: CASSPDSYSNQPQHF

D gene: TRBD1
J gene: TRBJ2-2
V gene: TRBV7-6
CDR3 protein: CASSTPPKTGSMVFTGELFF

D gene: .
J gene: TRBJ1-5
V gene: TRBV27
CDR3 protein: CASSFSGGQPQHF

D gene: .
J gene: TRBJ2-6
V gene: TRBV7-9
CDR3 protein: CASSPGRGGANVLTF

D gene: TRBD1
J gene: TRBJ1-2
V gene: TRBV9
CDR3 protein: CASSVGQGYYGYTF

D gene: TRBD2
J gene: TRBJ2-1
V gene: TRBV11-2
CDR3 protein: CASSLELAGKYNEQFF

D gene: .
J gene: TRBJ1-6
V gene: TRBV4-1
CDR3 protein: CASSQGIASPLHF

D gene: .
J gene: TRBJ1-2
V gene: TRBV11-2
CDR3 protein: CASSLSKSYGYTF

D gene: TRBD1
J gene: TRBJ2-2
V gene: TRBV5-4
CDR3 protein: CASSLQGSPNTGELFF

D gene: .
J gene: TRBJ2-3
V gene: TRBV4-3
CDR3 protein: CASSQDRRGAADTQYF

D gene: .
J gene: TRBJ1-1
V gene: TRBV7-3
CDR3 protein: CASSLTTLEGLVNTEAFF

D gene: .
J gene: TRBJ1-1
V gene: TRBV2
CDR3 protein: CASRRDTEAFF

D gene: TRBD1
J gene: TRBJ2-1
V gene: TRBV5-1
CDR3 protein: CASSPTGGWNEQFF

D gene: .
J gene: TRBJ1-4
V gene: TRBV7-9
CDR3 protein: CASSLVTGSGEKLFF

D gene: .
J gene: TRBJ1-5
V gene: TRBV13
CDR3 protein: CASSFAGIRNQPQHF

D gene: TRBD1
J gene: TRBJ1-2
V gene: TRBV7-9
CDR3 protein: CASSSSTGFYGYTF

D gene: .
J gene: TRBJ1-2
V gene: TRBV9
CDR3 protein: CASSVWGTPYGYTF

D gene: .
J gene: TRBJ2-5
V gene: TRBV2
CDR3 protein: CASSEWGRGQETQYF

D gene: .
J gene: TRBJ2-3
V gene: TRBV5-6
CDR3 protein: CASSLQTGTDTQYF

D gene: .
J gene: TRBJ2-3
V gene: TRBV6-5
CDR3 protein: CASSSPQEGTDTQYF

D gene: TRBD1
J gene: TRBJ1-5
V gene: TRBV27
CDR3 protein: CASSGQGNQPQHF

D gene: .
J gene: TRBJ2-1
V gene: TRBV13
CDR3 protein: CASSSRDHGEQFF

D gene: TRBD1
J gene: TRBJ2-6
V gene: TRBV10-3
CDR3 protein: CAISLATGTDSGANVLTF

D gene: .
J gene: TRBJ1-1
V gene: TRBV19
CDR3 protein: CASSISGVAEAFF

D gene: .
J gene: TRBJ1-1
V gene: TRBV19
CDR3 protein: CASSIPLTDEAFF

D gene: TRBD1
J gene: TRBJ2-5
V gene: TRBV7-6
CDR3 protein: CASSLGTGVRETQYF

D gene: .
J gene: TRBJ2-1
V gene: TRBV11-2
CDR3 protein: CASSPYEASNEQFF

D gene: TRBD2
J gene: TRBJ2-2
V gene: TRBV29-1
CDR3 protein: CSVAAGDTGELFF

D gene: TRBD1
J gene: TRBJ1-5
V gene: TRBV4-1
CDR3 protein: CASSRILSGTGVRPQHF

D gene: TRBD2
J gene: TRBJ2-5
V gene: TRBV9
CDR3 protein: CASSSPQSGGTQYF

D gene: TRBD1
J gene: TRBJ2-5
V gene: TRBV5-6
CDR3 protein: CASSWTGGVETQYF

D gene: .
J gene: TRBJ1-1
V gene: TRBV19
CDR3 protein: CASSIDAGSEAFF

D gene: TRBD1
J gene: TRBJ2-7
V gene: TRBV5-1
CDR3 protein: CASSFGTGGINEQYF

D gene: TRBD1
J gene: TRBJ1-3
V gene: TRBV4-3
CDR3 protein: CASSQGTGGDGNTIYF

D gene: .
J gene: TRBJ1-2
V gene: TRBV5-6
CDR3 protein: CASSFGGSYGYTF

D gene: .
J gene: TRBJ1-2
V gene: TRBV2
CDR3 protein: CASSDPAANYGYTF

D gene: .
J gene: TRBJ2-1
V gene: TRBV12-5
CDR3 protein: CASMNGNTYNEQFF

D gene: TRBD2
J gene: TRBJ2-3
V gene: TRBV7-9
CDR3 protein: CASSHRTSGRDTQYF

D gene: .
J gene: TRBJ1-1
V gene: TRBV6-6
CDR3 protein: CASSSGHTEAFF

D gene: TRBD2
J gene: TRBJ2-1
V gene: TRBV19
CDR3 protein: CASSPSGVYNEQFF

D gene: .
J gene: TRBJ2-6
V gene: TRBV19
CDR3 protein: CASSAHLNVAGANVLTF

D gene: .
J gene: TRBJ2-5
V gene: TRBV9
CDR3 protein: CASSVAGTHQETQYF

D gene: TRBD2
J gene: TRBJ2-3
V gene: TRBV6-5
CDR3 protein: CASSGTGGGDTQYF